A single sample is the source of the 16 T cell receptor beta chains below, sequenced in a study of T cell repertoires in ileal Crohn's disease. The data were produced by immunoSEQ multiplex PCR, yet TCRdb's version contains in-frame clones alone and is incomplete. Here the sample spans about 7,200 clones, 74% being singletons. Time point indicated: proximal margin of the surgical specimen (macroscopically non-inflamed). Sample: ileal tissue. These receptors were taken from an adult with Crohn's disease.

V usage is TRBV7-9 and J usage is TRBJ2-6; D is unresolved. CDR1 SEHNR and CDR2 FQNEAQ come from the germline V gene (reference sequence). Trimming removed 5 bases from V and 0 bases from J, with 11 bases in between. The CDR3 length is 16 residues. As DNA, the CDR3 is TGTGCCAGCAGCCCAGGACGGTTCTCTGGGGCCAACGTCCTGACTTTC. Translating it yields CASSPGRFSGANVLTF.

The chain uses TRBV19 and TRBJ2-6; 7 positions agree with TRBD1. Trimming took 5 bases from V and 0 from J; bases not matched to a gene: 10. This CDR3 comprises 18 residues. Germline CDR1 LNHDA, CDR2 SQIVND (reference sequence). The DNA for the CDR3 is TGTGCCAGTAGTGAGCACAGGGGTAAAAGCTCTGGGGCCAACGTCCTGACTTTC. Translated, it gives CASSEHRGKSSGANVLTF. Full variable domain (outside the CDR3, taken from reference TRBV19 and TRBJ2-6): DGGITQSPKYLFRKEGQNVTLSCEQNLNHDAMYWYRQDPGQGLRLIYYSQIVNDFQKGDIAEGYSVSREKKESFPLTVTSAQKNPTAFYLCASSEHRGKSSGANVLTFGAGSRLTVL.

The J gene is TRBJ1-2, the V gene TRBV28; D unresolved. V was trimmed by 3 bases and J by 2 bases, leaving 10 bases between them. Germline values: CDR1 MDHEN, CDR2 SYDVKM. The CDR3 is made up of 14 amino acids. The CDR3, as DNA: TGTGCCAGCAGTTTGGGCGGGGTGAACTATGGCTACACCTTC. This sequence encodes CASSLGGVNYGYTF.

The chain is built from TRBV27 and TRBJ1-2, with no clear D. Germline CDR1 reads MNHEY; CDR2 reads SMNVEV (reference sequence). The CDR3 has 16 amino acids. Trimming took 0 bases from V and 0 from J, leaving 11 bases between them. For the CDR3, the DNA is TGTGCCAGCAGTTTATCGCCAGCGTCTTCTAACTATGGCTACACCTTC. As protein: CASSLSPASSNYGYTF.

The genes are TRBV6-5 and TRBJ2-7; 7 positions match TRBD2. Germline CDR1 MNHEY, CDR2 SVGAGI. The ends lost 6 bases at V and 9 bases at J; junction bases unmatched: 14. CDR3 length: 14 residues. The CDR3 coding sequence is TGTGCCAGCAGACCGCGTTCAGGGAGGGTAGGGCAGTACTTC. Translation gives CASRPRSGRVGQYF.

In its sample, this clone was seen once. V is TRBV27 and J is TRBJ2-1, with 11 bases that match TRBD2. The junction had 12 bases not matched to a gene; V was cut back by 0 bases and J by 8 bases. The germline gives CDR1 MNHEY, CDR2 SMNVEV (reference sequence). This CDR3 region has 18 residues. The CDR3 nucleotides are TGTGCCAGCAGTTTATCAACCCTTCCTAGCGGGAGGAACTATGAGCAGTTCTTC. Amino acids: CASSLSTLPSGRNYEQFF.

The chain links TRBV11-2 to TRBJ1-4; perhaps TRBD1 as D (6 bases). Trimming left V 3 bases short and J 8 bases short, with 10 bases between. The CDR3 runs to 13 residues. CDR1 is SGHAT and CDR2 is FQNNGV in the germline V gene. CDR3 bases: TGTGCCAGCAGCTTTGGGGGGCCAGAAAAACTGTTTTTT. Protein: CASSFGGPEKLFF.

Only a few counts were recorded for this clone. The chain couples TRBV2 to TRBJ2-2; 11 nucleotides match TRBD1. V gave up 4 bases and J gave up 0 bases; unmatched junction bases: 7. Germline V gene sequence: CDR1 SNHLY, CDR2 FYNNEI. CDR3 length: 18 amino acids. CDR3 loop: CASSVDGTGGSNTGELFF. CDR3 nucleotide sequence: TGTGCCAGCAGTGTAGACGGGACAGGGGGTTCGAACACCGGGGAGCTGTTTTTT.

The chain carries TRBV11-3 and TRBJ1-1, with TRBD1 as a possible D gene (5 bases). This CDR3 is 13 amino acids long. The germline CDR1 and CDR2 sequences are SGHNT and YENEEA. V lost 5 bases and J 1 base, leaving 8 bases between the germline ends. The CDR3 nucleotides are TGTGCCAGCAGCCGTAGGGGGAACACTGAAGCTTTCTTT. This encodes CASSRRGNTEAFF.

The chain links TRBV11-2 to TRBJ2-1; D is perhaps TRBD2 (6 bases). The length of the CDR3 is 13 residues. V was trimmed by 4 bases and J by 9 bases, leaving 13 bases between them. Germline-derived CDR1 and CDR2 are SGHAT and FQNNGV. The CDR3 coding sequence is TGTGCCAGCAGCTCCGTCACCGGGGGTGAGCAGTTCTTC. The encoded protein is CASSSVTGGEQFF.

This clone appeared once. The rearrangement uses TRBV30 and TRBJ2-7, with TRBD1 as a possible D gene (6 bases). Trimming cost V 0 bases and J 2 bases, with 11 bases left between them. The CDR3 sequence is 14 residues long. Germline V gene sequence: CDR1 GTSNPN, CDR2 SVGIG (reference sequence). The CDR3 DNA reads as TGTGCCTGGAGTGTGGGGGACATAACCTACGAGCAGTACTTC. It is translated as CAWSVGDITYEQYF.

The J gene is TRBJ2-7, the V gene TRBV6-6, with TRBD1 identical over 9 bases. This CDR3 spans 12 amino acids. V lost 6 bases to trimming and J lost 5 bases; unmatched junction nucleotides: 2. Germline V lookup: CDR1 MNHNY, CDR2 SVGAGI (reference sequence). CDR3 region: CASRGQGDEQYF. The CDR3 nucleotides are TGTGCCAGCAGGGGACAGGGAGACGAGCAGTACTTC.

The V call is TRBV14, the J call TRBJ2-5; D not resolved. V lost 1 base and J 2 bases, leaving 5 bases between the germline ends. Germline CDR1 is SGHDN and CDR2 is FVKESK. The CDR3 has 13 residues. The CDR3 region has the DNA TGTGCCAGCAGCCAAGTCCTGCAAGAGACCCAGTACTTC. This translates into CASSQVLQETQYF.

The rearrangement joins TRBV6-5 to TRBJ1-2, with TRBD1 identical over 8 bases. The V segment lost 8 bases and the J segment 4 bases; nucleotides outside the gene matches: 12. The germline CDR1 and CDR2 sequences are MNHEY and SVGAGI. There are 15 residues in the CDR3. Written as DNA, the CDR3 is TGTGCCAGCGGTAAACGGGGACAGGCTGTCTATGGCTACACCTTC. It encodes CASGKRGQAVYGYTF.

The chain uses TRBV27 and TRBJ2-3, with 12 positions matching TRBD2. The V and J ends lost 5 bases and 1 base, in that order; junction bases with no gene match: 7. The length of the CDR3 is 17 residues. The V gene's germline CDR1 is MNHEY and CDR2 SMNVEV (reference sequence). The CDR3, as DNA: TGTGCCAGCAGTAAATATGGACTAGCGGGGCGCACAGATACGCAGTATTTT. Translated, it gives CASSKYGLAGRTDTQYF.

This clone showed up just a few times. The gene calls are TRBV28 and TRBJ2-3; 7 nucleotides agree with TRBD1. This CDR3 contains 15 residues. Germline lookup yields CDR1 MDHEN and CDR2 SYDVKM. The junction had 11 bases not matched to a gene; V was cut back by 4 bases and J by 7 bases. CDR3 DNA sequence: TGTGCCAGCAGTTCTCCGGGACAGAGTACCCATACGCAGTATTTT. It specifies CASSSPGQSTHTQYF.